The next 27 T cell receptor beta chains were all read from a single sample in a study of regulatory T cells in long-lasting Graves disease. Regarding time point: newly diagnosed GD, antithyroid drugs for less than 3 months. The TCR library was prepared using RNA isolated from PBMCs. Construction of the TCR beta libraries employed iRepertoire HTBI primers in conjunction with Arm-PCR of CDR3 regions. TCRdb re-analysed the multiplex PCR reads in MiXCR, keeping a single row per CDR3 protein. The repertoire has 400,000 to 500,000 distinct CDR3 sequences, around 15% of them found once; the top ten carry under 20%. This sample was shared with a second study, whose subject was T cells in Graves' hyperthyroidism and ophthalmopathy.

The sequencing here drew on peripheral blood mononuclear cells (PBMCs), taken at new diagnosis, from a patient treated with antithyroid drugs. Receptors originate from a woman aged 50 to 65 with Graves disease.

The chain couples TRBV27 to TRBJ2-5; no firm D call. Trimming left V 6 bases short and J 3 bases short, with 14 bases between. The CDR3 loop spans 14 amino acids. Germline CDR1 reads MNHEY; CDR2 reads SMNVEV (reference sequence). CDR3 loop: CASRGNRIEETQYF. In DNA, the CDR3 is TGTGCCAGCAGGGGAAACAGAATTGAAGAGACCCAGTACTTC.

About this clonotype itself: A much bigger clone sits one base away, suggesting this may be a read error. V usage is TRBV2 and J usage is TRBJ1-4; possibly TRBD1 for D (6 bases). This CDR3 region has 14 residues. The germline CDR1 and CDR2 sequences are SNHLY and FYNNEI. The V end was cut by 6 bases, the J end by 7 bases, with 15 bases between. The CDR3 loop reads CASSPGIGGEKLFF. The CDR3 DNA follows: TGTGCCAGCAGCCCCGGGATAGGGGGTGAAAAACTGTTTTTT. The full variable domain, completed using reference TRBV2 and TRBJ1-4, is EPEVTQTPSHQVTQMGQEVILRCVPISNHLYFYWYRQILGQKVEFLVSFYNNEISEKSEIFDDQFSVERPDGSNFTLKIRSTKLEDSAMYFCASSPGIGGEKLFFGSGTQLSVL.

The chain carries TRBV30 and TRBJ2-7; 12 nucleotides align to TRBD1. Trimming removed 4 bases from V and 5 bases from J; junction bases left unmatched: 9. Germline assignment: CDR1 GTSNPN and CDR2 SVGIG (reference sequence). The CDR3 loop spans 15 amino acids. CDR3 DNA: TGTGCCTGGACCCGTCCCGGGACAGGGGGCAACGAGCAGTACTTC. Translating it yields CAWTRPGTGGNEQYF.

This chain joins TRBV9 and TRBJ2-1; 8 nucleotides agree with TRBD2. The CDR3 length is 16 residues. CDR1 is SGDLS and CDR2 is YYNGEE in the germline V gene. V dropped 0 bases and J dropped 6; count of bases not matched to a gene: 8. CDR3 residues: CASSVGGLGASNEQFF. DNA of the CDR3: TGTGCCAGCAGCGTAGGGGGACTAGGGGCTTCCAATGAGCAGTTCTTC.

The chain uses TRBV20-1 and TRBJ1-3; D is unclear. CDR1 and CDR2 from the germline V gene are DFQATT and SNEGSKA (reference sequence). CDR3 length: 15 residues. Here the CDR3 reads CNGRRERNSGNTIYF. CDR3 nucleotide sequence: TGCAATGGCAGGAGGGAGAGAAACTCTGGAAACACCATATATTTT.

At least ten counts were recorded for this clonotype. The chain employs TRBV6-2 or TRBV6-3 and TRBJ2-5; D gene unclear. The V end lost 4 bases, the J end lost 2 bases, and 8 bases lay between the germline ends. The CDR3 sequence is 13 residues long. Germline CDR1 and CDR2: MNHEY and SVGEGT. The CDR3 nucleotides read TGTGCCAGCAGTTTACACCGTCAAGAGACCCAGTACTTC. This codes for CASSLHRQETQYF.

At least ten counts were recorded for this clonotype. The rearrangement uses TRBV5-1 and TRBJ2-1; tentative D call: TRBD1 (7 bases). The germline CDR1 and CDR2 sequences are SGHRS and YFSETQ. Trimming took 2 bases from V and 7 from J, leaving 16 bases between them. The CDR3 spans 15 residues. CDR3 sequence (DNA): TGCGCCAGCAGCTTCGGCAGGGGGGTAGGGAATGAGCAGTTCTTC. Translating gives CASSFGRGVGNEQFF.

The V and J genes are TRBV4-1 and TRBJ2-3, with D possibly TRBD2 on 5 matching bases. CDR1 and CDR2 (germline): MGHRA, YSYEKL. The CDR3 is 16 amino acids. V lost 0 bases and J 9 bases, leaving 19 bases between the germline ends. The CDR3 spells CASSQDSIEGLGTQYF. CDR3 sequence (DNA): TGCGCCAGCAGCCAAGATTCGATAGAGGGTCTAGGCACGCAGTATTTT.

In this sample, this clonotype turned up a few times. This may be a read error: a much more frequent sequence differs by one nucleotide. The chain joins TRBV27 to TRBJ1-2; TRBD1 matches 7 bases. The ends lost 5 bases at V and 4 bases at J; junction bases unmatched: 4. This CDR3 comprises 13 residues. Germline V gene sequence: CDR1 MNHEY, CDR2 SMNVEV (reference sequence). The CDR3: CASSLGTAYGYTF. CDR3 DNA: TGTGCCAGCAGTCTAGGGACAGCCTATGGCTACACCTTC.

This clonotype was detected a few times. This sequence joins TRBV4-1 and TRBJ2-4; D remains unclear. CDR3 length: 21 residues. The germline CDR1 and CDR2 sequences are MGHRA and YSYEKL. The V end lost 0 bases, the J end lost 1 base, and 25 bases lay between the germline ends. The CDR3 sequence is CASSQDLVGQTRPLAKNIQYF. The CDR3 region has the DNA TGCGCCAGCAGCCAAGATCTAGTAGGGCAGACCCGACCTCTGGCCAAAAACATTCAGTACTTC.

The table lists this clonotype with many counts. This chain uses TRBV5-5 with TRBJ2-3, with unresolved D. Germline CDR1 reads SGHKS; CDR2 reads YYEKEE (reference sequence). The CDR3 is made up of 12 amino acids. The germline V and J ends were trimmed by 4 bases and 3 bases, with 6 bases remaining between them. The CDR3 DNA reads TGTGCCAGCAGCGGAGAGACAGATACGCAGTATTTT. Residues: CASSGETDTQYF.

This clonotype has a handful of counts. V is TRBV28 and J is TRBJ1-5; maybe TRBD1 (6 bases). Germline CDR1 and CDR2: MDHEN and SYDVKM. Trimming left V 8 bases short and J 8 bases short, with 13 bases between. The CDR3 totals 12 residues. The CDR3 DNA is TGTGCCAGCTCCGGGGGCGCGGAGCCCCAGCATTTT. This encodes CASSGGAEPQHF.

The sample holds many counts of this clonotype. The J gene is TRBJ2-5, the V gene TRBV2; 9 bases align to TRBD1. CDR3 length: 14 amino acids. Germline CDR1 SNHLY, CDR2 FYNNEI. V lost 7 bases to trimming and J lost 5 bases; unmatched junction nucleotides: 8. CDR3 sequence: CASNQGQGGETQYF. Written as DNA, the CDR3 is TGTGCCAGCAACCAGGGACAGGGTGGGGAGACCCAGTACTTC.

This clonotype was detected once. This CDR3 reads CSASGRALYEQFF. CDR3 DNA: TGCAGTGCTAGCGGGAGGGCCCTGTATGAGCAGTTCTTC. The rearrangement links TRBV20-1 to TRBJ2-1; TRBD2 matches 8 bases. The CDR3 spans 13 residues. J lost 8 bases, V lost 3 bases, and 6 bases had no gene match. Looked up from germline, CDR1 is DFQATT and CDR2 is SNEGSKA (reference sequence).

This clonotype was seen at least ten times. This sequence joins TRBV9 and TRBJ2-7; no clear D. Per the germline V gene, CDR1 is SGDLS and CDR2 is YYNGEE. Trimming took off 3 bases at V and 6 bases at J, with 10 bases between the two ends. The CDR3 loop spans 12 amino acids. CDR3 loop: CASSAMGSEQYF. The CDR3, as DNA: TGTGCCAGCAGCGCCATGGGGTCCGAGCAGTACTTC.

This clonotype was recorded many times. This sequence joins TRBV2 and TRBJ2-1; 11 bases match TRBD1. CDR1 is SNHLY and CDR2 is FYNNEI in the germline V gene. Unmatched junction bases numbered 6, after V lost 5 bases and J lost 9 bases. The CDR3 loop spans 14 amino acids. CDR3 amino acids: CASSLDRGQGEQFF. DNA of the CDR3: TGTGCCAGCAGTTTGGACAGGGGGCAGGGTGAGCAGTTCTTC. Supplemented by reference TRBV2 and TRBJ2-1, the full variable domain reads EPEVTQTPSHQVTQMGQEVILRCVPISNHLYFYWYRQILGQKVEFLVSFYNNEISEKSEIFDDQFSVERPDGSNFTLKIRSTKLEDSAMYFCASSLDRGQGEQFFGPGTRLTVL.

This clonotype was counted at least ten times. The DNA of the CDR3 is TGTGCCAGCAGCCAAGCCCAGGGAATGGGAGGCTACACCTTC. It encodes CASSQAQGMGGYTF. The chain carries TRBV3-1 and TRBJ1-2; D possibly corresponds to TRBD1 (5 bases). The CDR3 is 14 amino acids. V was clipped by 1 base and J by 8 bases, with 14 bases between them. Germline CDR1 is LGHDT and CDR2 is YNNKEL (reference sequence).

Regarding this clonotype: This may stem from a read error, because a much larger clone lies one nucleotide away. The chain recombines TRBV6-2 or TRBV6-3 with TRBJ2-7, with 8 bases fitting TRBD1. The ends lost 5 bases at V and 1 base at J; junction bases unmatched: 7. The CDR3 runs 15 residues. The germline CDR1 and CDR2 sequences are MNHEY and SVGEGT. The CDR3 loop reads CASSRGQAQSYEQYF. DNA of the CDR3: TGTGCCAGCAGTAGGGGACAGGCCCAATCCTACGAGCAGTACTTC.

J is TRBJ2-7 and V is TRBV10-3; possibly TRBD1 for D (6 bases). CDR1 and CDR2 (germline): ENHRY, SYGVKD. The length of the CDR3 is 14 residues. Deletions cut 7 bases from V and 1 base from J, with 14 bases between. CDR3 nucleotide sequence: TGTGCCATCACGGCCGGGACACGGTCCTACGAGCAGTACTTC. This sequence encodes CAITAGTRSYEQYF.

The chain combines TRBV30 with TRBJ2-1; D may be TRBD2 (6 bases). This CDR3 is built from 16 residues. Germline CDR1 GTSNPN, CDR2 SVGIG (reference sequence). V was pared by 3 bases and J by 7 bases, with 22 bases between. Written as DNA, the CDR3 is TGTGCCTGGAGCCCGGCTGCCGGGGGTGAGTTTAATGAGCAGTTCTTC. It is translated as CAWSPAAGGEFNEQFF.

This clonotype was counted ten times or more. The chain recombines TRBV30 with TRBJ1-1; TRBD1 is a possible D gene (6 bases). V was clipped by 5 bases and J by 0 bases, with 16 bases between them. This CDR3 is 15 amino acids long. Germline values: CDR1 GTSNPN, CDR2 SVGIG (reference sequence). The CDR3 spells CAWAPITGLNTEAFF. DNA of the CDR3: TGTGCCTGGGCTCCTATTACAGGGTTGAACACTGAAGCTTTCTTT.

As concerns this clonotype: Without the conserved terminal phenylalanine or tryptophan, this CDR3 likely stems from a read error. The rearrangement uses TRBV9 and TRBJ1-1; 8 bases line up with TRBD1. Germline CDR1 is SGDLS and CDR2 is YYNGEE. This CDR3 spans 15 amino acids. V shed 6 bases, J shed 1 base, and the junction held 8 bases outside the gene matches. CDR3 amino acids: CASTQGGTGNTEAFS. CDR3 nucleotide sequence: TGTGCCAGCACCCAAGGGGGGACAGGGAACACTGAAGCTTTCTCT.

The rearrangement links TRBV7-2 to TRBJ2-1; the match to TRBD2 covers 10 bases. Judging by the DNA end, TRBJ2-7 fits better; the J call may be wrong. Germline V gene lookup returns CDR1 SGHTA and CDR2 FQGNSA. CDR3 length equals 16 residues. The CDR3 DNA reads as TGTGCCAGCAGCTTAGTAGCTAGCGGGAGTGGGTATGAGCAGTACTTC. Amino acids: CASSLVASGSGYEQYF.

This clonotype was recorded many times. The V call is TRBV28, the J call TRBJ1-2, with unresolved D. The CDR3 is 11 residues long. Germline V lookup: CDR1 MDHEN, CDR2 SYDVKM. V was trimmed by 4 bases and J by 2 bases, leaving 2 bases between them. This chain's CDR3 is CASSYNYGYTF. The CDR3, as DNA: TGTGCCAGCAGTTACAACTATGGCTACACCTTC.

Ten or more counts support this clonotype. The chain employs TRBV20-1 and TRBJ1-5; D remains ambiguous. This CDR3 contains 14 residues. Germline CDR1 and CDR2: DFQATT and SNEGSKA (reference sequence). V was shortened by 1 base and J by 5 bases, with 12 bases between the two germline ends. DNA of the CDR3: TGCAGTGCTAGAGGGGGTAAATGGGATCAGCCCCAGCATTTT. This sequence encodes CSARGGKWDQPQHF.

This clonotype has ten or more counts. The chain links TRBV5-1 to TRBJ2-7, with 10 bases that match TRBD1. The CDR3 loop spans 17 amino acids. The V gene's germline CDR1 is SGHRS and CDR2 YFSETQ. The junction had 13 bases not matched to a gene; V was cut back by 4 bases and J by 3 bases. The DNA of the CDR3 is TGCGCCAGCAGCCCAAGAGGAGGGACAGGGGAGCACTACGAGCAGTACTTC. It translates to CASSPRGGTGEHYEQYF.

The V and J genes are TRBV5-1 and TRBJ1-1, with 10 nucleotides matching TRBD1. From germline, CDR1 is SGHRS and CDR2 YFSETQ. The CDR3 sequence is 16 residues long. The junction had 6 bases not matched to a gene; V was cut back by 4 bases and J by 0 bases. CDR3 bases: TGCGCCAGCAGCCGACAGGGGGCTTACATGAACACTGAAGCTTTCTTT. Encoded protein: CASSRQGAYMNTEAFF.